Many counts were recorded for the clone carrying this TCR beta chain. This sample is part of a study of CXCR3 chemokines and chemotherapy response in bladder cancer. TCRdb reprocessed the PCR reads via MiXCR and lists one record per CDR3 protein. The sample lists over 2,500 distinct CDR3 sequences, 9.5% to 12% seen once, with more than 35% in the top ten. The CDR3 runs 14 residues. CDR1 is SGHTA, CDR2 FQGNSA, per germline. Trimming removed 5 bases from V and 1 base from J, with 9 bases in between. This TCR came from a human donor with bladder cancer that responded to neoadjuvant chemotherapy. The chain employs TRBV7-2 and TRBJ1-3; a possible D gene is TRBD1 (6 bases). The sample was taken from a patient whose treatment included neoadjuvant chemotherapy. This CDR3 reads CASSAQGSGNTIYF. The CDR3 DNA follows: TGTGCCAGCAGCGCACAGGGTTCTGGAAACACCATATATTTT.